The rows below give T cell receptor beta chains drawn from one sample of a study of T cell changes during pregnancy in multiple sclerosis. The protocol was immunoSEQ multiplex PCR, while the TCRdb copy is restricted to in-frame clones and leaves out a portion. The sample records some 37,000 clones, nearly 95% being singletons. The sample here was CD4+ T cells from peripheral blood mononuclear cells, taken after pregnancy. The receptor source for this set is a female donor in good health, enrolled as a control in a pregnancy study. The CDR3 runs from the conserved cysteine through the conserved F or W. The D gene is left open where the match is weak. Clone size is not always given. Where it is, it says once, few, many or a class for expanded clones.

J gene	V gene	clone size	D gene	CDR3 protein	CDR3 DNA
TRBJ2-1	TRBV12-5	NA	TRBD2	CASGRPGLAGLEQFF	TGTGCTAGTGGCCGCCCGGGACTAGCGGGGCTTGAGCAGTTCTTC
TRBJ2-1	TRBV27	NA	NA	CATSARGREYYNEQFF	TGTGCCACCTCGGCCCGGGGGCGGGAGTACTATAATGAGCAGTTCTTC
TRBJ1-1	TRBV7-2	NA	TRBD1	CASSLAKGAPEAFF	TGTGCCAGCAGCTTAGCCAAGGGGGCCCCTGAAGCTTTCTTT
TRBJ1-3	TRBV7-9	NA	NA	CASRPPLGTSSGNTIYF	TGTGCCAGCAGGCCGCCCCTCGGGACAAGCTCTGGAAACACCATATATTTT
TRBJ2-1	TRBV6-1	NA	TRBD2	CASSVTSGGEQFF	TGTGCCAGCAGTGTAACTTCGGGGGGTGAGCAGTTCTTC
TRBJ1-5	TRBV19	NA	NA	CASSIDLRGGSNQPQHF	TGTGCCAGTAGTATAGATCTCCGGGGTGGGAGCAATCAGCCCCAGCATTTT
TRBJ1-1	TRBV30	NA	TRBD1	CAWSSGTGGTEAFF	TGTGCCTGGAGTTCCGGGACAGGGGGCACTGAAGCTTTCTTT
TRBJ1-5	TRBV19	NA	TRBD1	CASSKDRGNQPQHF	TGTGCCAGTAGTAAGGACAGGGGCAATCAGCCCCAGCATTTT
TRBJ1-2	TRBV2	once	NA	CAGGGAPLSYGYTF	TGTGCCGGGGGAGGGGCCCCCCTATCCTATGGCTACACCTTC
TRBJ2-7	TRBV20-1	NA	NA	CSVPGYYEQYF	TGCAGTGTCCCGGGATACTACGAGCAGTACTTC
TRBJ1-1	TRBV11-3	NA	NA	CASSFRTAGSEAFF	TGTGCCAGCAGCTTTAGGACAGCAGGCTCTGAAGCTTTCTTT
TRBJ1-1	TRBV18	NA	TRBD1	CASSPFLGGQELMNTEAFF	TGTGCCAGCTCACCATTTCTGGGGGGACAGGAGCTTATGAACACTGAAGCTTTCTTT
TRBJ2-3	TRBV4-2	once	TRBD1	CASSQDATGGFTDTQYF	TGTGCCAGCAGCCAAGACGCGACAGGGGGGTTCACAGATACGCAGTATTTT
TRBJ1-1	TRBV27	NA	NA	CASRKTGMNTEAFF	TGTGCCAGCAGAAAGACAGGAATGAACACTGAAGCTTTCTTT
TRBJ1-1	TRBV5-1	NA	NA	CASSLVRGNTEAFF	TGCGCCAGCAGCTTGGTCAGGGGGAACACTGAAGCTTTCTTT
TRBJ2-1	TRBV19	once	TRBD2	CASSIYPGTSGNTRNEQFF	TGTGCCAGTAGTATCTACCCCGGGACTAGCGGGAACACTCGCAATGAGCAGTTCTTC
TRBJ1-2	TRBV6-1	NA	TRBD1	CASSESQGVGGYTF	TGTGCCAGCAGTGAATCCCAGGGGGTGGGAGGCTACACCTTC
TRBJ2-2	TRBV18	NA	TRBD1	CASSLGQGASFIDTGELFF	TGTGCCAGCTCACTGGGACAGGGGGCTTCCTTTATTGACACCGGGGAGCTGTTTTTT
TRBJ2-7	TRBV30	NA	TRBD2	CAWIARGGFGEQYF	TGTGCCTGGATAGCTCGGGGGGGCTTTGGCGAGCAGTACTTC
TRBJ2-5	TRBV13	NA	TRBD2	CASSFRGSHQETQYF	TGTGCCAGCAGCTTTCGCGGGAGTCATCAAGAGACCCAGTACTTC
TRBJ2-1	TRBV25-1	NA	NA	CASSRGGSTSYNEQFF	TGTGCCAGCAGCCGAGGGGGTAGCACGTCCTACAATGAGCAGTTCTTC
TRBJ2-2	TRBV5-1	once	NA	CASSLGGSYTGELFF	TGCGCCAGCAGCTTGGGGGGCAGTTACACCGGGGAGCTGTTTTTT
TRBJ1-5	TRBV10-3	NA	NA	CAISERDGNQPQHF	TGTGCCATCAGTGAGAGAGATGGCAATCAGCCCCAGCATTTT
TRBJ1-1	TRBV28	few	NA	CASSLVQGKMNTEAFF	TGTGCCAGCAGTTTAGTTCAGGGTAAGATGAACACTGAAGCTTTCTTT
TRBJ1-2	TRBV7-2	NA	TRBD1	CASSLAGQGAYGYTF	TGTGCCAGCAGCTTAGCGGGACAGGGGGCGTATGGCTACACCTTC
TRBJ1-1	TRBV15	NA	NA	CATSRDTVAFF	TGTGCCACCAGCAGAGATACTGTCGCTTTCTTT
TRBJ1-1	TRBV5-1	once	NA	CASSLWAGPMNTEAFF	TGCGCCAGCAGCTTGTGGGCAGGTCCCATGAACACTGAAGCTTTCTTT
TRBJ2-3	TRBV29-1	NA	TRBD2	CSVDGTSGPTQYF	TGCAGCGTCGACGGGACTAGCGGGCCTACGCAGTATTTT
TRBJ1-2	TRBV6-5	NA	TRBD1	CASRGTAFYGYTF	TGTGCCAGCAGGGGGACAGCTTTCTATGGCTACACCTTC
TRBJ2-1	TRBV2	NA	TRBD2	CASTGGLADRDEQFF	TGTGCCAGCACCGGGGGACTAGCGGACAGAGATGAGCAGTTCTTC
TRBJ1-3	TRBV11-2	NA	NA	CASSQFGRVGNTIYF	TGTGCCAGCAGCCAATTTGGCAGGGTCGGAAACACCATATATTTT
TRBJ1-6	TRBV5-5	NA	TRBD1	CATGQGPNSPLHF	TGTGCCACCGGACAGGGGCCCAATTCACCCCTCCACTTT
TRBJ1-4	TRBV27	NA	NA	CASSSRSHSGNEKLFF	TGTGCCAGCAGCTCCCGGTCTCATTCGGGAAATGAAAAACTGTTTTTT
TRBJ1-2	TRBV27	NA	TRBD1	CASSSMAGTGIANYGYTF	TGTGCCAGCAGTTCCATGGCCGGGACAGGAATAGCTAACTATGGCTACACCTTC
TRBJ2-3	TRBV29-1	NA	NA	CSAWRADTQYF	TGCAGCGCTTGGAGGGCGGATACGCAGTATTTT
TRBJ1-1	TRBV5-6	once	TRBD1	CASGTGGANTEAFF	TGTGCCAGTGGGACAGGGGGCGCAAACACTGAAGCTTTCTTT
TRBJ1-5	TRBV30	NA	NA	CAWSVLLGSNQPQHF	TGTGCCTGGAGTGTTCTACTAGGGAGCAATCAGCCCCAGCATTTT
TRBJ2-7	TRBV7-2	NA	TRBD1	CASSQGQGIHEQYF	TGTGCCAGCAGCCAGGGACAGGGTATCCACGAGCAGTACTTC
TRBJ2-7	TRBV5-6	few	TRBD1	CASSLVGTGYEQYF	TGTGCCAGCAGCTTGGTGGGGACAGGGTACGAGCAGTACTTC
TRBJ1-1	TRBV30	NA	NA	CAWSAQDLRGNTEAFF	TGTGCCTGGAGCGCTCAGGATCTAAGGGGGAACACTGAAGCTTTCTTT
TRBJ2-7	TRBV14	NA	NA	CASSHAGRTYEQYF	TGTGCCAGCAGCCATGCGGGGAGGACCTACGAGCAGTACTTC
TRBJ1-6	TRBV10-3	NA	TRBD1	CASDRGSSYNSPLHF	TGTGCCAGCGACAGGGGGAGCTCCTATAATTCACCCCTCCACTTT
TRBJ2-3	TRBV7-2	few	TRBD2	CASTAGGTRSDTQYF	TGTGCCAGCACGGCGGGGGGGACTAGATCAGATACGCAGTATTTT
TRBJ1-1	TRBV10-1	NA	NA	CASSVRTDTEAFF	TGCGCCAGCAGCGTCAGGACTGACACTGAAGCTTTCTTT
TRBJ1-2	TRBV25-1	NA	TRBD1	CASSAGQGYGYTF	TGTGCCAGCAGTGCGGGACAGGGGTATGGCTACACCTTC
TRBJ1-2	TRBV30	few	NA	CAWSGINYGYTF	TGTGCCTGGAGTGGTATAAACTATGGCTACACCTTC
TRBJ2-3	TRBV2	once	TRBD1	CASTLSTGGRADTQYF	TGTGCCAGCACCCTAAGCACAGGGGGCAGGGCAGATACGCAGTATTTT